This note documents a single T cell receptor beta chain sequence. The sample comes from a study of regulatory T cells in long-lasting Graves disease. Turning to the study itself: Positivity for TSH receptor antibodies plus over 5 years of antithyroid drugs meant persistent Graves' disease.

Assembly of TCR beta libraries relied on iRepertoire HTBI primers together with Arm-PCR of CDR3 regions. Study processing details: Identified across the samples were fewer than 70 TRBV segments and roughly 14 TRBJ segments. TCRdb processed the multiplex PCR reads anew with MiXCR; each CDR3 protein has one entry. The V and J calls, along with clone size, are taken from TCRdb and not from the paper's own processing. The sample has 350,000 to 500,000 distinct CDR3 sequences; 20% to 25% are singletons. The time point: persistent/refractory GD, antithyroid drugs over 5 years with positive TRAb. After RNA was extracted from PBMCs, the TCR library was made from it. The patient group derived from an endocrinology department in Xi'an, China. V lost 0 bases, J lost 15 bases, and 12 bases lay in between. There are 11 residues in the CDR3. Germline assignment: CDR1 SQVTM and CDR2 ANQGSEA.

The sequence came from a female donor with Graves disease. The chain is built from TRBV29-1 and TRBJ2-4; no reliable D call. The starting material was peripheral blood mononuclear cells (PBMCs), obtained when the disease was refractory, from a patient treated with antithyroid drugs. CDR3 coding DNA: TGCAGCGTTGAAGAGGCCGGTGGGTCGTACTTC. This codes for CSVEEAGGSYF.